One and the same sample provided the 8 T cell receptor beta chains below, sequenced in a study of cytomegalovirus exposure and HLA in healthy donors. The PCR employed 60 Vbeta primers together with 13 Jbeta primers. Clones were sequenced by immunoSEQ multiplex PCR, and TCRdb holds only the in-frame ones, with some missing. The sample has 82,000 or so clones, around 10% seen once; the top ten hold around 25%. Sequencing used PBMCs. Receptor source: a man in his 60s in good health and CMV-seropositive.

This clone was observed a handful of times. The V gene is TRBV6-5, the J gene TRBJ2-3; no definite D call. Germline-derived CDR1 and CDR2 are MNHEY and SVGAGI. The CDR3 has 14 residues. Trimming pared 5 bases from V and 0 bases from J, leaving 9 bases between. The CDR3 protein is CASSARTSTDTQYF. For the CDR3, the DNA is TGTGCCAGCAGTGCCCGAACTAGCACAGATACGCAGTATTTT.

This clone has only a few counts. V is TRBV27 and J is TRBJ2-1; 9 positions match TRBD2. The CDR3 loop spans 17 amino acids. Per germline, CDR1 MNHEY and CDR2 SMNVEV (reference sequence). Germline trimming cut 6 bases from V and 5 bases from J; bases unmatched to any gene: 14. Here the CDR3 reads CASSSPVAGDGDNEQFF. The CDR3 DNA reads TGTGCCAGCAGCAGCCCGGTAGCGGGAGACGGGGACAATGAGCAGTTCTTC.

In its sample, this clone was seen a few times. The junction departs from the called germline gene at one end, perhaps through a read error. The rearrangement uses TRBV2 and TRBJ1-6, with 7 bases identical to TRBD1. CDR1 SNHLY and CDR2 FYNNEI come from the germline V gene. The CDR3 contains 14 residues. The CDR3 DNA is TGTGCCAGCATGGGCATGACAGGGAATTTACCCCTCCACTTT. This gives the protein CASMGMTGNLPLHF. The full variable domain, rest sourced from reference TRBV2 and TRBJ1-6, is EPEVTQTPSHQVTQMGQEVILRCVPISNHLYFYWYRQILGQKVEFLVSFYNNEISEKSEIFDDQFSVERPDGSNFTLKIRSTKLEDSAMYFCASMGMTGNLPLHFGNGTRLTVT.

This clone has only a few counts. The rearrangement links TRBV11-2 to TRBJ2-6; TRBD1 matches 8 bases. The trim removed 6 bases at V and 2 bases at J, leaving 3 bases unmatched. Germline CDR1 and CDR2: SGHAT and FQNNGV. CDR3 length equals 15 residues. CDR3 residues: CASSLTGAGANVLTF. The CDR3 DNA sequence: TGTGCCAGCAGTTTGACAGGGGCTGGGGCCAACGTCCTGACTTTC.

The table lists this clone with a few counts. The V call is TRBV9, the J call TRBJ1-1; possibly TRBD1 for D (5 bases). Trimming stripped 3 bases from V and 0 bases from J, with 12 bases between. The CDR3 totals 15 residues. Germline CDR1 SGDLS, CDR2 YYNGEE. The CDR3 sequence is CASSATAAMNTEAFF. The DNA of the CDR3 is TGTGCCAGCAGCGCGACAGCAGCTATGAACACTGAAGCTTTCTTT.

The rearrangement joins TRBV6-1 to TRBJ2-7; D possibly corresponds to TRBD1 (6 bases). CDR3 length: 15 amino acids. Germline CDR1 MNHNS, CDR2 SASEGT. The V and J ends lost 1 base and 4 bases respectively, with 14 bases between them. In nucleotides, the CDR3 is TGTGCCAGCAGTGAAGGTTCGAGGACAGTATACGAGCAGTACGTC. This translates into CASSEGSRTVYEQYV.

This chain links TRBV27 with TRBJ1-2, with a weak D call TRBD1 (5 bases). Germline V CDR1 and CDR2: MNHEY, SMNVEV (reference sequence). Trimming removed 4 bases at V and 2 bases at J, with 8 bases between. The CDR3 runs 13 residues. The CDR3 DNA follows: TGTGCCAGCAGTTCCAGGGTGAACTATGGCTACACCTTC. Translation: CASSSRVNYGYTF.

This chain joins TRBV5-1 and TRBJ1-2; D not certain. The CDR3 loop spans 13 amino acids. Trimming took off 0 bases at V and 6 bases at J, with 9 bases between the two ends. From germline, CDR1 is SGHRS and CDR2 YFSETQ. CDR3 residues: CASSLEPIHGYTF. The CDR3 nucleotides read TGCGCCAGCAGCTTGGAGCCTATCCATGGCTACACCTTC.